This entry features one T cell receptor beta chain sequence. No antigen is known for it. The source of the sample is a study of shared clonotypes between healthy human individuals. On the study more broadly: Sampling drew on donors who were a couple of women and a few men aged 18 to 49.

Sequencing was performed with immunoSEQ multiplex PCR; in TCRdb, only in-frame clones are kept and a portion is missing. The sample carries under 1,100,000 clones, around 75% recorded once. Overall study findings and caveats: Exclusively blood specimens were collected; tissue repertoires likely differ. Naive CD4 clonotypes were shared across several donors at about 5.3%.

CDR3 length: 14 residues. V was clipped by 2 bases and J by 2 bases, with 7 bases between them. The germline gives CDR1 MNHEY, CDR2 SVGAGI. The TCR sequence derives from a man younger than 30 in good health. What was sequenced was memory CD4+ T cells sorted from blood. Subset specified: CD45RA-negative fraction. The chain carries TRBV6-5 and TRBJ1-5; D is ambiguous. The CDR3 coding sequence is TGTGCCAGCAGTTACAGGGTCGGCAATCAGCCCCAGCATTTT. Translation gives CASSYRVGNQPQHF.